Listed below are T cell receptor beta chains from one sample, sequenced in a study of CD8+CD57+ T cells in acquired aplastic anemia. TCRdb ran MiXCR on the reads and lists one entry per CDR3 protein. The table has hundreds of thousands of distinct CDR3 sequences, around a third seen once. Input material: sorted CD4+, CD8+, or CD8+CD57+ T cells (not recorded which) from PBMCs. These receptor sequences come from a human donor with aplastic anemia. CDR3s include the opening cysteine and the closing phenylalanine or tryptophan. The D gene is left open where the match is weak. A row's size may be missing; if present it is once, few, many or a size class.

V gene	D gene	J gene	clone size	CDR3 DNA	CDR3 protein
TRBV25-1	.	TRBJ2-1	.	TGCGCCAGCAGTCCGGAGGGCGGTTCGAGCTCCTACAATGAGCAGTTCTTC	CASSPEGGSSSYNEQFF
TRBV20-1	.	TRBJ2-5	many	TGCAGTGCTAGAGATCAAGGGGAGACCCAGTACTTC	CSARDQGETQYF
TRBV20-1	.	TRBJ2-7	.	TGCGGTGCCGGGCCTGGGGGCTACGAGCAGTACTTC	CGAGPGGYEQYF
TRBV20-1	.	TRBJ1-1	.	TGCAGTGCTAGAGAATTCACTGAAGCTTTCTTT	CSAREFTEAFF
TRBV29-1	.	TRBJ2-2	.	TGCAGCGTCGACAGGACGAACACCGGGGAGCTGTTTTTT	CSVDRTNTGELFF
TRBV5-8	.	TRBJ2-1	.	TGTGCCAGCAGCTTGGCCCCCGACAATGAGCAGTTCTTC	CASSLAPDNEQFF
TRBV9	.	TRBJ2-2	.	TGTGCCAGCAGCGTAGTTTGGGGGGAGCTGTTTTTT	CASSVVWGELFF
TRBV6-1	TRBD1	TRBJ1-5	few	TGTGCCAGCAGTGAACACACCGGGACAGGTTATAGCAATCAGCCCCAGCATTTT	CASSEHTGTGYSNQPQHF
TRBV7-3	.	TRBJ2-1	.	TGTGCCAGCAGCTTAGCCCCTCTAGTGGACAATGAGCAGTTCTTC	CASSLAPLVDNEQFF
TRBV5-8	.	TRBJ1-6	once	TGTGCCAGCAGCTTGGCCCCCGACCGAAATTCACCCCTCCACTTT	CASSLAPDRNSPLHF
TRBV11-2	TRBD1	TRBJ2-2	.	TGTGCCAGCAGCTTAGAAATGTGGACAGGGGTCACCGGGGAGCTGTTTTTT	CASSLEMWTGVTGELFF
TRBV6-1	TRBD1	TRBJ1-5	many	TGTGCCAGCAGGGATACAGGGACAGGGCCCCAGCATTTT	CASRDTGTGPQHF
TRBV10-3	.	TRBJ2-7	.	TGTGCCATCAGTGGAGGGCCCTACGAGCAGTACTTC	CAISGGPYEQYF
TRBV7-2	.	TRBJ1-6	.	TGTGCCAGCAGCTTAGACCCAGGGGAAAGGGCCCTCCACTTT	CASSLDPGERALHF
TRBV2	TRBD1	TRBJ2-5	.	TGTGCCAGCAGTGAATGGACAGGGCAAGAGACCCAGTACTTC	CASSEWTGQETQYF
TRBV15	.	TRBJ2-7	.	TGTGCCACCAGCCAAGATCTTGGACTCCCTCTCAGTGAGCAGTACTTC	CATSQDLGLPLSEQYF
TRBV5-1	.	TRBJ1-4	few	TGCGCCAGCAGCTTGGAAAAAAATGAAAAACTGTTTTTT	CASSLEKNEKLFF
TRBV5-1	.	TRBJ2-2	.	TGCGCCAGCAGCACAGAGACCCGAATCGTTGGCACCGGGGAGCTGTTTTTT	CASSTETRIVGTGELFF
TRBV25-1	TRBD1	TRBJ1-1	.	TGTGCCAGCAGTGTTCTAACAGGGGACGCTGAAGCTTTCTTT	CASSVLTGDAEAFF
TRBV29-1	.	TRBJ2-5	.	TGCAGCGTTGAAGGGCAGCGCCGCCAAGAGACCCAGTACTTC	CSVEGQRRQETQYF
TRBV20-1	.	TRBJ2-3	.	TGCAGTGGCCCCGACAACACAGATACGCAGTATTTT	CSGPDNTDTQYF
TRBV15	.	TRBJ2-2	.	TGTGCCACCAGCAGAGATCAGGGAGGCACCGGGGAGCTGTTTTTT	CATSRDQGGTGELFF
TRBV27	.	TRBJ1-6	few	TGTGCCAGCAGTTTATCGGGGTGGTCACCCCTCCACTTT	CASSLSGWSPLHF
TRBV15	.	TRBJ2-1	many	TGTGCCACCAGCAGAGCGTCAGACAATGAGCAGTTCTTC	CATSRASDNEQFF
TRBV7-3	.	TRBJ2-3	many	TGTGCCAGCAGCCAGGGGACAGATACGCAGTATTTT	CASSQGTDTQYF
TRBV9	.	TRBJ2-7	.	TGTGTCAGCAGCGCCCGGGACTTCTCCCACGAGCAGTGCTTC	CVSSARDFSHEQCF
TRBV20-1	.	TRBJ2-5	few	TGCAGTGCTAGAACTACCGTGACACAAGAGACCCAGTACTTC	CSARTTVTQETQYF
TRBV2	TRBD1	TRBJ2-5	many	TGTGCCAGCAGTCTCCAGGGGGCAGAGGGAGAGACCCAGTACTTC	CASSLQGAEGETQYF
TRBV20-1	.	TRBJ2-3	.	TGCAGTGCTAGTCCGTCGGGCGATACGCAGTATTTT	CSASPSGDTQYF
TRBV24-1	.	TRBJ1-1	.	TGTGCCACCAGTAAAACGGACAACACTGAAGCTTTCTTT	CATSKTDNTEAFF
TRBV15	TRBD2	TRBJ2-3	few	TGTGCCAGCAGCCAAACTAGCGGGGCCCCCACAGATACGCAGTATTTT	CASSQTSGAPTDTQYF
TRBV11-1	.	TRBJ2-3	.	TGTGCCAGCAGCTCGCGGAGTAGATCGGCAGATACGCAGTATTTT	CASSSRSRSADTQYF
TRBV29-1	.	TRBJ2-7	few	TGCAGCTTGGATGGCAGGGCTAGCTCCTACGAGCAGTACTTC	CSLDGRASSYEQYF
TRBV30	.	TRBJ1-2	few	TGTGCCTGGAGTGTCACGGGATATGGCTACACCTTC	CAWSVTGYGYTF
TRBV5-1	.	TRBJ2-5	.	TGCGCCAGCAGCTTGTTCGCGGAGGACCAAGAGACCCAGTACTTC	CASSLFAEDQETQYF
TRBV5-4	.	TRBJ2-6	once	TGTGCCAGCGGGACCGCCTCTGGGGCCAACGTCCTGACTTTC	CASGTASGANVLTF
TRBV19	.	TRBJ2-5	many	TGTGCCAGTAGTATTGGGCGCCAGGGATGGGAGACCCAGTACTTC	CASSIGRQGWETQYF
TRBV2	.	TRBJ2-7	.	TGTGCCAGCAGTCTCGGCTCCTACGGGCAGTACTTC	CASSLGSYGQYF
TRBV9	.	TRBJ2-7	.	TGTGCCAGCAGTGAAGCCCACACCTCCTACGAGCAGTACTTC	CASSEAHTSYEQYF
TRBV19	.	TRBJ2-2	few	TGTGCCAGTCAGGTCACCACCGGGGAGCTGTTTTTT	CASQVTTGELFF
TRBV20-1	TRBD1	TRBJ1-5	many	TGCAGTGCTACGACAGGGGGAAGCAATCAGCCCCAGCATTTT	CSATTGGSNQPQHF
TRBV5-1	TRBD1	TRBJ2-3	.	TGCGCCAGCAGCATAGCCGGGACAGGGGACGCAGATACGCAGTATTTT	CASSIAGTGDADTQYF
TRBV10-3	.	TRBJ2-3	many	TGTGCCATCATGGAGGGCCGGGACGCAGATACGCAGTATTTT	CAIMEGRDADTQYF
TRBV20-1	.	TRBJ2-7	many	TGCAGTGCGCACGGCCCCCGGGCCAGGGCCTACGAGCAGTACTTC	CSAHGPRARAYEQYF
TRBV29-1	TRBD2	TRBJ2-2	.	TGCAGCGTGGCGGGGGACCACGGTACCGGGGAGCTGTTTTTT	CSVAGDHGTGELFF
TRBV19	.	TRBJ2-3	many	TGTGCCAGTAGTAGCCCGCCCGGTGGCACAGATACGCAGTATTTT	CASSSPPGGTDTQYF
TRBV5-4	TRBD1	TRBJ1-2	few	TGTGCCAGCAGCTCATCACTAAGGGACAGCCTGAACTATGGCTACACCTTC	CASSSSLRDSLNYGYTF
TRBV12-3/TRBV12-4	.	TRBJ1-1	.	TGTGCCAGCAGTTTAGGTAGACGGGTATCGCCATTGAACACTGAAGCTTTCTTT	CASSLGRRVSPLNTEAFF
TRBV29-1	.	TRBJ1-5	.	TGCAGCGTGGGGACTTCCGCGGAGACCCAGCATTTT	CSVGTSAETQHF
TRBV25-1	TRBD1	TRBJ1-2	once	TGTGCCAGCAGTCGGCCAGGACAGGGGGCTGGCTACACCTTC	CASSRPGQGAGYTF
TRBV15	.	TRBJ1-2	many	TGTGCCACCAGCAGAGTCAGCAGGTACGAGAATGGCTACACCTTC	CATSRVSRYENGYTF
TRBV20-1	TRBD1	TRBJ2-1	.	TGCAGTGCTGTGGACAGGGGGCGCGACAATGAGCAGTTCTTC	CSAVDRGRDNEQFF
TRBV4-3	TRBD1	TRBJ2-1	few	TGCGCCAGCAGCCAGGGACAGTCCTTAAACAATGAGCAGTTCTTC	CASSQGQSLNNEQFF
TRBV9	.	TRBJ1-1	many	TGTGCCAGCAGCGAAGCCCCTCAGGACACTGAAGCTTTCTTT	CASSEAPQDTEAFF